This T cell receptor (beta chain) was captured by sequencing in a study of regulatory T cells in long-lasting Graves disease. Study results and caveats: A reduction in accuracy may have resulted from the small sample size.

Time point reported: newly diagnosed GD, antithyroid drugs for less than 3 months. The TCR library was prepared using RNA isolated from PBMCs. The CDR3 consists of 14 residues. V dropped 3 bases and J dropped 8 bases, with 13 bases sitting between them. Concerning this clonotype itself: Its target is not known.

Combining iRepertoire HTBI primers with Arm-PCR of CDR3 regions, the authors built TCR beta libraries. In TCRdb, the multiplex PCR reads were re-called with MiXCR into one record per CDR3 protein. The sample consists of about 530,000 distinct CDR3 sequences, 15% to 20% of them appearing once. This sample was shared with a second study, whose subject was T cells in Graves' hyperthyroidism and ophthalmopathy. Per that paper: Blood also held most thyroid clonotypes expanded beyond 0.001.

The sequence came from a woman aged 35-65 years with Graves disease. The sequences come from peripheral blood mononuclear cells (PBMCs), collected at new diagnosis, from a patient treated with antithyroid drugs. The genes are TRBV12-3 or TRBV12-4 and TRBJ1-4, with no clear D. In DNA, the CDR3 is TGTGCCAGCAGTTTTCGGGGTATGGAGGAAAAACTGTTTTTT. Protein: CASSFRGMEEKLFF.